A selection of T cell receptor beta chains follows, all from one sample in a study of human T cells and chemical hapten exposure. TCRdb fed the RACE reads into MiXCR, producing one record per CDR3 protein. The table has around 120,000 distinct CDR3 sequences, 13% seen once; the top ten hold 2.5% to 3%. Source: whole blood, taken in connection with sensitization to the hapten diphenylcyclopropenone (DPC). The source of these receptors is a woman aged 18-29 years with alopecia areata. Some clones in this sample may be carry-over from other donors' samples. Both conserved end residues are trimmed from each CDR3. Fields, in order: CDR3 protein, V gene, D gene, clone size. A D gene is named only where the DNA matches it firmly. Size tells how often a clone was seen (once, few, many) or the class of an expanded clone, and some rows leave it out.

ATSRDHLTSGSYEQY	TRBV15	TRBD2	many
SAKLFSWQETQY	TRBV20-1	.	.
AISGPGQGGTQY	TRBV10-3	TRBD1	few
ASRDREDQPQH	TRBV10-2	TRBD1	.
ASSEFIKPRKGGNEQF	TRBV6-1	.	few
ASSPGRPAYEQY	TRBV9	.	.
ASSFGEAF	TRBV11-2	.	.
ATSSGGRSYT	TRBV15	.	few
ASRGTGQETQY	TRBV6-5	TRBD1	few
ASSFFTFGTYNEQF	TRBV27	.	many
ASSQDRGEYYEQY	TRBV4-1	.	.
ASSYRERAEAF	TRBV5-1	.	many
ASSSRTGLADTQY	TRBV7-6	TRBD1	.
ATNSGIGQF	TRBV28	TRBD2	few
ASSEGLSSYNSPLH	TRBV5-4	.	many
ASSFSPNGQGDNYGYT	TRBV2	TRBD1	.
ASSSGQGPSYEQY	TRBV19	TRBD1	many
ASSRLINTDTQY	TRBV7-9	.	few
ASRLQSGVGEAF	TRBV5-4	.	.
ASCPGTGASSNQPQH	TRBV4-3	TRBD1	few
ASSTDGNTEAF	TRBV27	.	.
ASSPGGRRTDRYT	TRBV28	TRBD1	few
SVESQGVAKNIQY	TRBV29-1	.	.
ASSFGQSTSPLH	TRBV6-2/TRBV6-3	.	many